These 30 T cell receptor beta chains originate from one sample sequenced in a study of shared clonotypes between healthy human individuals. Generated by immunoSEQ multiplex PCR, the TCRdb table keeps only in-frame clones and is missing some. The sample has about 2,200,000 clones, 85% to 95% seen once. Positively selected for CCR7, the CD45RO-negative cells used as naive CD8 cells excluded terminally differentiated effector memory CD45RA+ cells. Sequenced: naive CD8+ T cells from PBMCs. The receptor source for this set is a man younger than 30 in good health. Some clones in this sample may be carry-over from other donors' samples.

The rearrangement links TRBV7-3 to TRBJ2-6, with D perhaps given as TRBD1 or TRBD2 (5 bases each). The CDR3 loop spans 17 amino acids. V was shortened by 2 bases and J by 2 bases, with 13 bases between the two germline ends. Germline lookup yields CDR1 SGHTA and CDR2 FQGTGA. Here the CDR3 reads CASSLWGSPAGANVLTF. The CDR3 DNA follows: TGTGCCAGCAGCTTATGGGGGTCTCCTGCTGGGGCCAACGTCCTGACTTTC.

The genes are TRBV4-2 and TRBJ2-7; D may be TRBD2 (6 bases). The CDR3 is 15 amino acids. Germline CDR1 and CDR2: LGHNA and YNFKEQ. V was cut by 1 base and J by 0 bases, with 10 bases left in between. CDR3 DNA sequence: TGTGCCAGCAGCCAAGCGGAGGGGAGCTCCTACGAGCAGTACTTC. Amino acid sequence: CASSQAEGSSYEQYF.

The CDR3 loop reads CASTQLQGLGGANVLTF. The CDR3 DNA reads TGTGCCAGCACTCAGTTACAGGGCTTGGGTGGGGCCAACGTCCTGACTTTC. The J gene is TRBJ2-6, the V gene TRBV7-9; D may be TRBD1 (6 bases). Deletions cut 7 bases from V and 3 bases from J, with 19 bases between. The CDR3 has 17 amino acids. The V gene's germline CDR1 is SEHNR and CDR2 FQNEAQ (reference sequence).

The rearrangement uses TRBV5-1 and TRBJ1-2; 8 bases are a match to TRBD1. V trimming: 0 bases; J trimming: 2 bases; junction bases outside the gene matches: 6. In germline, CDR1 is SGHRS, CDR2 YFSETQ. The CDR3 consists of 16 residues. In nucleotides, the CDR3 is TGCGCCAGCAGCTTGGCCGCGCAGGGGGCGAACTATGGCTACACCTTC. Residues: CASSLAAQGANYGYTF.

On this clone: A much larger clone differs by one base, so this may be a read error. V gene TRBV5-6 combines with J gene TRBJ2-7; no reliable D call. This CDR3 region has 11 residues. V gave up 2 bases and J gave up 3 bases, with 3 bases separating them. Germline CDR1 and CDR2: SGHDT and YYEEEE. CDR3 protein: CASSFNYEQYF. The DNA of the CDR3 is TGTGCCAGCAGCTTTAACTACGAGCAGTACTTC.

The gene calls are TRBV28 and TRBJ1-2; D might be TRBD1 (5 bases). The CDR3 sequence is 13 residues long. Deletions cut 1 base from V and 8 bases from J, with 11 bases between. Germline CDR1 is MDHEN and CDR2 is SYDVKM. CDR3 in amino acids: CASSLFGGTGYTF. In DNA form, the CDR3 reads TGTGCCAGCAGTTTATTTGGGGGAACGGGCTACACCTTC.

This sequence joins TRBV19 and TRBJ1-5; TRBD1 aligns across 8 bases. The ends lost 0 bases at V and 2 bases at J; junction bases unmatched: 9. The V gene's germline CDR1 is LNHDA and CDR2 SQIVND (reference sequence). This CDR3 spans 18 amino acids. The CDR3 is CASSIDAATGVRNQPQHF. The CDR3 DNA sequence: TGTGCCAGTAGTATAGATGCAGCGACAGGGGTTCGCAATCAGCCCCAGCATTTT.

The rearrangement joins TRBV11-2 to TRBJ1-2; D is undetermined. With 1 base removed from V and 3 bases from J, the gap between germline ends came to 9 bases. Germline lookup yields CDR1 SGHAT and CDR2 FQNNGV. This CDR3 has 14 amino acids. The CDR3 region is CASSLGARDYGYTF. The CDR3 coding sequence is TGTGCCAGCAGCTTAGGGGCCAGAGACTATGGCTACACCTTC.

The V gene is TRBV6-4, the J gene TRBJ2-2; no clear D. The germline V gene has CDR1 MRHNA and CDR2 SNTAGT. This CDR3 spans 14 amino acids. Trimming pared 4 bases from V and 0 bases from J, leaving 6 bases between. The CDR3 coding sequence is TGTGCCAGCAGTGTGAGTCCGAACACCGGGGAGCTGTTTTTT. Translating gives CASSVSPNTGELFF.

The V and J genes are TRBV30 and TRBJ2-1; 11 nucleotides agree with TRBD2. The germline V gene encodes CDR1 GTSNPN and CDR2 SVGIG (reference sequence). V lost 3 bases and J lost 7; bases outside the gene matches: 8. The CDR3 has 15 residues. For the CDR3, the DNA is TGTGCCTGGAGGAACCCACTAGCGGGAGCGAATGAGCAGTTCTTC. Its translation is CAWRNPLAGANEQFF.

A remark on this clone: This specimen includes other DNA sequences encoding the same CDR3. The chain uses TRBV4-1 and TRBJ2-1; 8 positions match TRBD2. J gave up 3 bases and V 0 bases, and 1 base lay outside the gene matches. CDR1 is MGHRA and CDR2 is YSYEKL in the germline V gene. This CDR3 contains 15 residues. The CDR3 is CASSQDAGGYNEQFF. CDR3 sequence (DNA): TGCGCCAGCAGCCAAGATGCGGGAGGCTACAATGAGCAGTTCTTC.

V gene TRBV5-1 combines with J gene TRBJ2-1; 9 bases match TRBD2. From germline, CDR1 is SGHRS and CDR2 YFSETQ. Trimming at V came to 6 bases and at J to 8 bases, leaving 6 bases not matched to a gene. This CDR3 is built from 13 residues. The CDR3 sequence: CASTAGGLHEQFF. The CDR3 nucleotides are TGCGCCAGCACGGCGGGAGGGCTTCATGAGCAGTTCTTC.

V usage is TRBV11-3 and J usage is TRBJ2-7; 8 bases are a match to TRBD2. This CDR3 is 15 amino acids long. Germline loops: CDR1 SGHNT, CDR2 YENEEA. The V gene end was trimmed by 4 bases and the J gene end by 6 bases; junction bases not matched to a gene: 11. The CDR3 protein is CASSYPSGGVGEQYF. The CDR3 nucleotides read TGTGCCAGCAGCTACCCGTCGGGAGGGGTCGGCGAGCAGTACTTC.

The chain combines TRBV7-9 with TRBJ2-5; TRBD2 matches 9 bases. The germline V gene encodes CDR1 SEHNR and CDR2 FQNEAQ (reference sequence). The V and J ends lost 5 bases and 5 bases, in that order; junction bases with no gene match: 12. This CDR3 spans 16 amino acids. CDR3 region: CASSASLAGVKETQYF. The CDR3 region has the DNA TGTGCCAGCAGCGCCTCGTTAGCGGGAGTCAAGGAGACCCAGTACTTC.

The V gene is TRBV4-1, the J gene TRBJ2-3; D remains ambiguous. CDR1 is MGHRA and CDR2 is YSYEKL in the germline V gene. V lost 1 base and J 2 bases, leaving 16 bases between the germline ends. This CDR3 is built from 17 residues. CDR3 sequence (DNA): TGCGCCAGCAGCCAAGCAGTAGGATTCCTGACCACAGATACGCAGTATTTT. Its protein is CASSQAVGFLTTDTQYF.

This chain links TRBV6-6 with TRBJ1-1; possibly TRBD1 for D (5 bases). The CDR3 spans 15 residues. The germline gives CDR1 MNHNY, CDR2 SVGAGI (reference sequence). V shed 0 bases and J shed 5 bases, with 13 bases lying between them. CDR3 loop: CASSYSLQGQTEAFF. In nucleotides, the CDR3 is TGTGCCAGCAGTTACTCGTTGCAGGGTCAGACTGAAGCTTTCTTT.

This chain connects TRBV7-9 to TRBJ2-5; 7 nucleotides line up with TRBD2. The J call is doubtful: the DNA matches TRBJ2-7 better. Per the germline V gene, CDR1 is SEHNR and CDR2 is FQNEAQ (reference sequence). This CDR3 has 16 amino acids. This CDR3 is CASSPELGRDPYEQYF. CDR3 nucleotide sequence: TGTGCCAGCAGCCCAGAGCTAGGGAGGGATCCCTACGAGCAGTACTTC.

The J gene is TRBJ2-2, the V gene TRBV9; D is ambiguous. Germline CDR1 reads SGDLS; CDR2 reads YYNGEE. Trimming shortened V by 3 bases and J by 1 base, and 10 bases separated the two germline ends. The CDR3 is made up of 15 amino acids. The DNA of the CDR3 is TGTGCCAGCAGCGCCCCGGTGGGGAACACCGGGGAGCTGTTTTTT. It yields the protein CASSAPVGNTGELFF. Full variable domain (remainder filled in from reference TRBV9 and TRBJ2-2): DSGVTQTPKHLITATGQRVTLRCSPRSGDLSVYWYQQSLDQGLQFLIQYYNGEERAKGNILERFSAQQFPDLHSELNLSSLELGDSALYFCASSAPVGNTGELFFGEGSRLTVL.

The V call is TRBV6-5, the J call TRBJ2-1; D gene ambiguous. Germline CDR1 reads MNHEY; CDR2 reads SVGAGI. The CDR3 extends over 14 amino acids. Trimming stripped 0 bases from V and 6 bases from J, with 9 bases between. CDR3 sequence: CASSYSTASNEQFF. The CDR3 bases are TGTGCCAGCAGTTACTCGACCGCATCCAATGAGCAGTTCTTC.

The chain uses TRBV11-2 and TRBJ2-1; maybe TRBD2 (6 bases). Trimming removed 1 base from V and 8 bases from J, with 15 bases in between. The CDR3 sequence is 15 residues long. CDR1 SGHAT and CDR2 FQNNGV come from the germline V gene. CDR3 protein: CASSLAGGVADEQFF. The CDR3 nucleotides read TGTGCCAGCAGCTTAGCGGGCGGGGTCGCGGATGAGCAGTTCTTC.

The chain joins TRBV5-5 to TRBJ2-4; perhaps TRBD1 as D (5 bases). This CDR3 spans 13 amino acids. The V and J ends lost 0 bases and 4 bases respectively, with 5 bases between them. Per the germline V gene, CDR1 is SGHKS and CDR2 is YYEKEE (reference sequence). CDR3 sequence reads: CASSLGQKNIQYF. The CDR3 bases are TGTGCCAGCAGCTTGGGACAGAAAAACATTCAGTACTTC.

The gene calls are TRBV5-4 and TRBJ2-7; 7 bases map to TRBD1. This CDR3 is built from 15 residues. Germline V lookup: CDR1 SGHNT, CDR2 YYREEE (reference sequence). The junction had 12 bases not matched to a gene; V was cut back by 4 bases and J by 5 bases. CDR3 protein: CASSLRPFDRDEQYF. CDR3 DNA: TGTGCCAGCAGCCTAAGGCCTTTCGACAGGGACGAGCAGTACTTC.

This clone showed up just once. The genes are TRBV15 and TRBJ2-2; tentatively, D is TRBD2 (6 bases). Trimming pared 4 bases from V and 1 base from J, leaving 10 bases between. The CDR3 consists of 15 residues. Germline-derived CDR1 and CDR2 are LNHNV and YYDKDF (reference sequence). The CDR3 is CATSNGGENTGELFF. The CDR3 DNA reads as TGTGCCACCAGCAACGGCGGGGAGAACACCGGGGAGCTGTTTTTT.

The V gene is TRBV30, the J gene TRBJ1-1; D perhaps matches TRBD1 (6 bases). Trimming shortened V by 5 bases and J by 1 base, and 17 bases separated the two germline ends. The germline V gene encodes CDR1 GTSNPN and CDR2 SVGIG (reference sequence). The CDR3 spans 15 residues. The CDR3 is CAWEGPDSRNTEAFF. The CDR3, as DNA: TGTGCCTGGGAAGGTCCGGACAGTAGGAACACTGAAGCTTTCTTT.

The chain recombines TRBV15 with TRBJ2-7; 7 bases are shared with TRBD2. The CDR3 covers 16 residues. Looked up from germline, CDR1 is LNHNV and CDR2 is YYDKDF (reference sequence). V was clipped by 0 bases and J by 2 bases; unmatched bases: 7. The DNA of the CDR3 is TGTGCCACCAGCAGAGATGCGGCTAGCGGTACCTACGAGCAGTACTTC. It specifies CATSRDAASGTYEQYF.

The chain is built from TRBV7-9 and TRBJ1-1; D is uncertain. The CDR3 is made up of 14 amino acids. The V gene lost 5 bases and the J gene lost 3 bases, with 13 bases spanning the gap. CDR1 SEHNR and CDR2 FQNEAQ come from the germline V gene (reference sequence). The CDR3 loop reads CASSHPYGHTEAFF. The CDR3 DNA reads TGTGCCAGCAGCCATCCCTATGGGCACACTGAAGCTTTCTTT.

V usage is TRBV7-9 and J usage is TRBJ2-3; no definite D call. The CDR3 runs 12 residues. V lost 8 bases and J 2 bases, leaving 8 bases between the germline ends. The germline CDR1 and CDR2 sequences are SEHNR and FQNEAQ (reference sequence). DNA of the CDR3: TGTGCCAGCCAAAGGGTCACAGATACGCAGTATTTT. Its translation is CASQRVTDTQYF.

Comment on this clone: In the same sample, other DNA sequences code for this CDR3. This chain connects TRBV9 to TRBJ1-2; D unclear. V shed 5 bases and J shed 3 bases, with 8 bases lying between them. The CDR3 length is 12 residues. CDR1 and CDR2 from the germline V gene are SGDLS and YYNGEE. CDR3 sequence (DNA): TGTGCCAGCAGTGGCGGGGACTATGGCTACACCTTC. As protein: CASSGGDYGYTF.

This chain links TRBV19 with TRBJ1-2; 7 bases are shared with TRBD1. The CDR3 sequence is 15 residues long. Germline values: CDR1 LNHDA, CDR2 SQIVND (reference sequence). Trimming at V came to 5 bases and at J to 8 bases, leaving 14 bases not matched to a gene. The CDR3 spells CASSQETGFVGGYTF. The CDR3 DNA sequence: TGTGCCAGTAGTCAAGAGACAGGGTTCGTTGGGGGCTACACCTTC.

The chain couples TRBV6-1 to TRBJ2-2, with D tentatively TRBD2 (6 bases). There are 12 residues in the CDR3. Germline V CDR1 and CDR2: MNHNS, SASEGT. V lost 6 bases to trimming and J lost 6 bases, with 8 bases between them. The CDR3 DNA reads TGTGCCAGCAGGGAGGGGTCCGGGGAGCTGTTTTTT. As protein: CASREGSGELFF.